A single TCR beta chain is shown here with its context. Its cognate antigen is unknown. Other DNA sequences in this specimen translate into the identical CDR3. Clones were sequenced by immunoSEQ multiplex PCR, and TCRdb holds only the in-frame ones, with some missing. The profile covers a few hundred thousand clones, with more than 95% appearing a single time and less than 0.065% taken by the ten largest. This specimen belongs to a study of shared clonotypes between healthy human individuals. General study findings and limits: Naive CD4 clonotypes overlapped across a handful of donors at roughly 5.1%. Unshared clonotypes carried lower generation probabilities than those common to all four donors.

There are 11 residues in the CDR3. Trimming left V 2 bases short and J 8 bases short, with 6 bases between. From germline, CDR1 is MDHEN and CDR2 SYDVKM. This sequence joins TRBV28 and TRBJ1-2; tentative D call: TRBD1 (6 bases). The receptor was derived from a woman aged 25 to 39 in good health. The sequenced sample consisted of naive CD4+ T cells sorted from blood. This sample's subset: CD45RA+ positively selected. In DNA form, the CDR3 reads TGTGCCAGCAGTTTAAGGGGGGGCTACACCTTC. Protein sequence: CASSLRGGYTF.